This T cell receptor beta chain was sequenced during a study of shared clonotypes between healthy human individuals. Study-level points and caveats: Among a few donors, approximately 5% of naive CD4 clonotypes were found in common.

Assay used: immunoSEQ multiplex PCR; TCRdb lists only in-frame clones, some missing. The data show about 960,000 clones, with 70% to 85% seen just once and about 1.5% held by the top ten. This clone was found a few times. Its matching antigen is unknown. The same CDR3 can be traced to other DNA sequences in this sample. The specimen sequenced was memory CD4+ T cells sorted from blood. As for subset: CD45RA-negative fraction. The receptor comes from a man younger than 35 in good health.

In DNA, the CDR3 is TGTGCCAGCAGCTTAGATGGACGTACGCAGTATTTT. Residues: CASSLDGRTQYF. This rearrangement joins TRBV11-2 to TRBJ2-3; D remains unclear. The germline V and J ends were trimmed by 0 bases and 8 bases, with 6 bases remaining between them. Germline V lookup: CDR1 SGHAT, CDR2 FQNNGV. This CDR3 region has 12 residues.